This entry features one TCR beta chain sequence. What it binds is not known. This entry belongs to a study of CD8 T cells in ankylosing spondylitis. Study-level results: With a CD8+ phenotype, disease-linked clones were relatively rare in peripheral blood. Typical of ankylosing spondylitis blood, it appeared, was a TCR beta motif of under 10 highly homologous variants.

The TCR beta libraries were generated through quantitative 5'-RACE incorporating molecular barcodes. One entry per CDR3 protein results from TCRdb running MiXCR on the 5' RACE reads. The table shows fewer than 450,000 distinct CDR3 sequences, with about 15% occurring only once. CDR1 is MNHNS and CDR2 is SASEGT in the germline V gene. The V end lost 6 bases, the J end lost 1 base, and 16 bases lay between the germline ends. The CDR3 loop spans 16 amino acids. This TCR derives from a male donor with ankylosing spondylitis. The sample comprised blood, either unsorted or a sorted T cell fraction (not recorded which). V usage is TRBV6-1 and J usage is TRBJ1-5; D ambiguous. This chain's CDR3 is CASRVIVGASNQPQHF. As DNA, the CDR3 is TGTGCCAGCAGAGTGATCGTGGGAGCGAGCAATCAGCCCCAGCATTTT.